This T cell receptor (beta chain) derives from a study of a mutant IDH1 vaccine in newly diagnosed glioma. Indicated time point: week 47, end of study. With topical imiquimod, each dose of the vaccine consisted of 300 ug of mutant IDH1 20-mer peptide. Per the germline V gene, CDR1 is SQVTM and CDR2 is ANQGSEA. Trimming took off 5 bases at V and 5 bases at J, with 12 bases between the two ends. The CDR3 covers 12 residues. Produced via immunoSEQ multiplex PCR; TCRdb's table is partial and in-frame only. Of tens of thousands of clones in the sample, about 80% were seen once. This clone was observed a single time. Its cognate antigen is unknown.

The specimen was PBMCs, collected from a glioma patient whose treatment included an IDH1 peptide vaccine. This clonotype originated in a woman between 40 and 50 years old with glioma. Some clones in this sample may be carry-over from other donors' samples. The V and J genes are TRBV29-1 and TRBJ2-5, with D possibly TRBD2 on 7 matching bases. This chain's CDR3 is CSVSGGGETQYF. DNA of the CDR3: TGCAGCGTTTCGGGGGGCGGGGAGACCCAGTACTTC.